This is a list of T cell receptor beta chains from one sample in a study of blood T cell repertoires in COVID-19. The data were produced by immunoSEQ multiplex PCR, yet TCRdb's version contains in-frame clones alone and is incomplete. The data contain some 80,000 clones, roughly 78% of them singletons. The sequenced material came from peripheral blood. These receptor sequences come from a man between 60 and 75 years old with COVID-19, enrolled during active disease. CDR3s include the opening cysteine and the closing phenylalanine or tryptophan. The order of the fields is V gene, J gene, clone size, D gene, CDR3 protein, CDR3 DNA. The D gene is left open where the match is weak. For some rows the clone size is stated as once, few or many, or as a class when expanded; others skip it.

TRBV7-9,TRBJ1-4,NA,TRBD1,CASSSGRTGVKLFF,TGTGCCAGCAGCTCGGGACGGACAGGGGTAAAACTGTTTTTT
TRBV7-9,TRBJ2-2,once,NA,CASPQANGELFF,TGTGCTTCCCCCCAGGCGAACGGGGAGCTGTTTTTT
TRBV19,TRBJ1-6,NA,TRBD1,CASSIQGVENSPLHF,TGTGCCAGTAGTATACAGGGGGTTGAGAATTCACCCCTCCACTTT
TRBV5-5,TRBJ2-2,once,TRBD2,CASSAGTSGRGGELFF,TGTGCCAGCAGCGCTGGGACTAGCGGGAGAGGAGGGGAGCTGTTTTTT
TRBV4-1,TRBJ1-1,NA,NA,CASSQPLSNEPEAFF,TGCGCCAGCAGCCAACCCTTAAGTAATGAGCCTGAAGCTTTCTTT
TRBV5-1,TRBJ2-3,NA,TRBD1,CASSGGTGLGTDTQYF,TGCGCCAGCAGCGGGGGGACAGGGCTCGGCACAGATACGCAGTATTTT
TRBV9,TRBJ2-1,NA,TRBD1,CASSVGGQGASGEQFF,TGTGCCAGCAGCGTAGGGGGACAGGGGGCTTCCGGTGAGCAGTTCTTC
TRBV6-5,TRBJ2-5,NA,NA,CASSSLGETQYF,TGTGCCAGCAGTAGCCTAGGAGAGACCCAGTACTTC
TRBV11-3,TRBJ2-1,NA,TRBD1,CASSPDPRDRFNNEQFF,TGTGCCAGCAGCCCCGACCCCCGGGACAGGTTCAACAATGAGCAGTTCTTC
TRBV10-3,TRBJ2-5,once,TRBD2,CAVGLGEGARKETQYF,TGTGCCGTGGGGTTAGGGGAGGGCGCCCGAAAAGAGACCCAGTACTTC
TRBV9,TRBJ2-3,NA,NA,CASSVGLTPVGTQYF,TGTGCCAGCAGCGTGGGACTGACGCCCGTAGGTACGCAGTATTTT
TRBV3-1/TRBV3-2,TRBJ2-1,once,NA,CASSQFSLVGYNEQFF,TGTGCCAGCAGCCAATTTAGTTTGGTTGGCTACAATGAGCAGTTCTTC
TRBV4-2,TRBJ1-5,NA,NA,CASSQGGGENNQPQHF,TGTGCCAGCAGCCAAGGAGGGGGTGAGAACAATCAGCCCCAGCATTTT
TRBV5-5,TRBJ2-3,NA,NA,CASCWGGGGRALPGYF,TGTGCCAGCTGCTGGGGTGGGGGGGGGCGGGCCCTCCCTGGGTATTTT
TRBV28,TRBJ1-1,NA,NA,CASSSSHRSSEAFF,TGTGCCAGCAGTTCGTCCCACAGATCTTCTGAAGCTTTCTTT
TRBV2,TRBJ1-1,NA,TRBD1,CASRPDRGSSTEAFF,TGTGCCAGCAGGCCGGACAGGGGATCGAGCACTGAAGCTTTCTTT
TRBV3-1/TRBV3-2,TRBJ1-5,NA,TRBD1,CASSQGQGGNQPQHF,TGTGCCAGCAGCCAGGGACAGGGTGGCAATCAGCCCCAGCATTTT
TRBV12-3/TRBV12-4,TRBJ1-1,NA,NA,CASSPQGIEAFF,TGTGCCAGCAGTCCCCAGGGAATTGAAGCTTTCTTT
TRBV7-8,TRBJ2-1,few,TRBD2,CASREAGLAGGRISYNEQFF,TGTGCCAGCAGGGAGGCGGGACTAGCGGGGGGAAGAATTTCCTACAATGAGCAGTTCTTC
TRBV6-5,TRBJ2-1,NA,NA,CASSYGPNEQFF,TGTGCCAGCAGTTACGGGCCAAATGAGCAGTTCTTC
TRBV5-6,TRBJ2-7,NA,NA,CASSLGGGYEQYF,TGTGCCAGCAGCTTGGGGGGAGGCTACGAGCAGTACTTC
TRBV9,TRBJ2-7,once,NA,CASSAHPDYEQYF,TGTGCCAGCAGCGCGCACCCAGACTACGAGCAGTACTTC
TRBV27,TRBJ1-5,NA,NA,CASSLVGRANQPQHF,TGTGCCAGCAGTTTGGTGGGGAGGGCCAATCAGCCCCAGCATTTT
TRBV5-8,TRBJ2-7,few,NA,CASSPGVGGGNSYEQYF,TGTGCCAGCAGCCCGGGTGTAGGGGGCGGGAATTCCTACGAGCAGTACTTC
TRBV11-3,TRBJ2-5,NA,TRBD2,CASGAGGGQETQYF,TGTGCCTCTGGTGCGGGAGGGGGGCAAGAGACCCAGTACTTC
TRBV7-3,TRBJ2-2,NA,TRBD2,CASSPGGSNTGELFF,TGTGCCAGCAGCCCCGGGGGGTCGAACACCGGGGAGCTGTTTTTT
TRBV5-4,TRBJ2-7,NA,TRBD1,CASSLFTGVEQYF,TGTGCCAGCAGCTTGTTTACAGGGGTCGAGCAGTACTTC
TRBV5-1,TRBJ2-3,NA,TRBD2,CASSLETSGPRGTQYF,TGCGCCAGCAGCTTGGAGACTAGCGGTCCTAGGGGTACGCAGTATTTT
TRBV5-1,TRBJ2-3,NA,NA,CASSLVGASDTQYF,TGCGCCAGCAGCTTGGTTGGGGCGTCAGATACGCAGTATTTT
TRBV18,TRBJ2-7,NA,TRBD2,CASSETSGAHYEQYF,TGTGCCAGCTCGGAAACTAGCGGGGCACACTACGAGCAGTACTTC
TRBV19,TRBJ2-2,NA,TRBD2,CASSRTSGGMSTGELFF,TGTGCCAGTAGCAGGACTAGCGGGGGGATGAGTACCGGGGAGCTGTTTTTT
TRBV7-3,TRBJ2-3,NA,NA,CASSLPPADTQYF,TGTGCCAGCAGCCTACCCCCCGCAGATACGCAGTATTTT
TRBV12-3/TRBV12-4,TRBJ2-5,NA,NA,CASSLRETQYF,TGTGCCAGCAGTTTGAGAGAGACCCAGTACTTC
TRBV11-3,TRBJ2-5,NA,TRBD2,CASSAGGSETQYF,TGTGCCAGCAGCGCGGGGGGGTCAGAGACCCAGTACTTC
TRBV21-1,TRBJ2-1,NA,NA,CASSNNATSGRSSYNEQFF,TGTGCCAGCAGCAATAACGCGACTAGCGGGAGGAGCTCCTACAATGAGCAGTTCTTC
TRBV29-1,TRBJ2-7,NA,TRBD1,CSVGRTGSYEQYF,TGCAGCGTGGGGAGGACAGGGTCCTACGAGCAGTACTTC
TRBV7-9,TRBJ2-1,NA,TRBD2,CASSSAGGPNEQFF,TGTGCCAGCAGCTCAGCGGGGGGGCCGAATGAGCAGTTCTTC
TRBV11-2,TRBJ2-2,once,NA,CASSSIYRSTGELFF,TGTGCCAGCAGCTCGATTTACAGGAGTACCGGGGAGCTGTTTTTT
TRBV20-1,TRBJ1-2,once,NA,CSASLQASYGYTF,TGCAGTGCTAGTCTTCAGGCGAGCTATGGCTACACCTTC
TRBV19,TRBJ1-5,NA,NA,CASKLQSNQPQHF,TGTGCCAGTAAGCTACAGAGCAATCAGCCCCAGCATTTT
TRBV7-9,TRBJ1-2,few,TRBD1,CASSLGQGSHGYTF,TGTGCCAGCAGCTTAGGACAGGGGAGCCATGGCTACACCTTC
TRBV5-1,TRBJ1-5,NA,NA,CASSIEPGDSNQPQHF,TGCGCCAGCAGCATTGAGCCAGGGGATAGCAATCAGCCCCAGCATTTT
TRBV5-6,TRBJ2-5,NA,NA,CASSFRSQETQYF,TGTGCCAGCAGCTTCCGGTCCCAAGAGACCCAGTACTTC
TRBV3-1/TRBV3-2,TRBJ2-3,few,TRBD2,CASSGGQPTQYF,TGTGCCAGTAGCGGGGGCCAACCAACGCAGTATTTT